This entry describes one T cell receptor (beta chain). Antigen: not known. The sample is drawn from a study of CD8 T cells in Susac syndrome. Across the whole study: At the time their blood was drawn, patients with Susac syndrome were either therapy-naive, on corticosteroids (with some of them also receiving intravenous immunoglobulin), or on intravenous immunoglobulin alone.

General study findings and limits: The Susac syndrome CD4+ T cell repertoires displayed no clonal expansion.

Sequencing of TCR beta was carried out in blood CD8+ and CD4+ T cells. Germline V gene sequence: CDR1 KGHSH, CDR2 LQKENI. This CDR3 is 15 amino acids long. V dropped 6 bases and J dropped 4 bases, with 15 bases sitting between them. Random hexamers served to reverse transcribe roughly 0.45 to 1 ug RNA. immunoSEQ multiplex PCR amplified TCR beta CDR3 across 54 Vbeta, 13 Jbeta. TCRdb called the immunoSEQ multiplex PCR reads again in MiXCR, with one record for every CDR3 protein. Of about 190,000 distinct CDR3 sequences detected, approximately 94% appear once; the ten largest clones hold around 0.1%. This TCR was sampled from a human donor with Susac syndrome. The sample taken for sequencing was CD4+ T cells from PBMCs. J is TRBJ2-2 and V is TRBV18; D not certain. This CDR3 is CASSSKSVSTGELFF. In DNA form, the CDR3 reads TGTGCCAGCTCGTCCAAGTCTGTCTCCACCGGGGAGCTGTTTTTT.